This is a list of T cell receptor beta chains from one sample in a study of blood T cell repertoires in COVID-19. Sequencing was performed with immunoSEQ multiplex PCR; in TCRdb, only in-frame clones are kept and a portion is missing. Of 140,000 to 150,000 clones in the sample, approximately 92% are singletons; the top ten hold approximately 2.8%. Sequenced material: peripheral blood. The receptors derive from a woman between 55 and 75 years old with active COVID-19. Each CDR3 is given with its conserved first and last residue. Each record gives: clone size, D gene, V gene, J gene, CDR3 protein, CDR3 DNA. A D gene is named only where the DNA matches it firmly. Clone size is given for some rows only: seen once, a few or many times, or a class if the clone is expanded.

abundance: NA
d_gene: NA
v_gene: TRBV18
j_gene: TRBJ1-5
CDR3aa: CASSLNQGSNQPQHF
CDR3nt: TGTGCCAGCTCACTCAATCAGGGTAGCAATCAGCCCCAGCATTTT

abundance: NA
d_gene: TRBD2
v_gene: TRBV9
j_gene: TRBJ2-6
CDR3aa: CASSVGLAVWANVLTF
CDR3nt: TGTGCCAGCAGCGTCGGACTAGCGGTTTGGGCCAACGTCCTGACTTTC

abundance: NA
d_gene: NA
v_gene: TRBV7-2
j_gene: TRBJ1-6
CDR3aa: CASSFFTASPLHF
CDR3nt: TGTGCCAGCAGCTTTTTCACAGCTTCACCCCTCCACTTT

abundance: NA
d_gene: TRBD2
v_gene: TRBV7-2
j_gene: TRBJ2-3
CDR3aa: CASSLGRGSGRDRDTQYF
CDR3nt: TGTGCCAGCAGCTTAGGTAGAGGTAGCGGGAGGGACCGGGATACGCAGTATTTT

abundance: NA
d_gene: NA
v_gene: TRBV28
j_gene: TRBJ2-5
CDR3aa: CASSLKGGVETQYF
CDR3nt: TGTGCCAGCAGTTTAAAAGGGGGGGTGGAGACCCAGTACTTC

abundance: NA
d_gene: NA
v_gene: TRBV7-8
j_gene: TRBJ2-1
CDR3aa: CASSREGQTVGEQFF
CDR3nt: TGTGCCAGCAGCCGAGAAGGACAGACCGTCGGTGAGCAGTTCTTC

abundance: NA
d_gene: TRBD2
v_gene: TRBV14
j_gene: TRBJ2-3
CDR3aa: CASSRLGSGRPGNTQYF
CDR3nt: TGTGCCAGCAGCCGCCTGGGGAGCGGGAGGCCCGGGAATACGCAGTATTTT

abundance: NA
d_gene: NA
v_gene: TRBV4-1
j_gene: TRBJ2-3
CDR3aa: CASSPGSGTDTQYF
CDR3nt: TGCGCCAGCAGCCCCGGGAGCGGTACAGATACGCAGTATTTT

abundance: NA
d_gene: NA
v_gene: TRBV11-1
j_gene: TRBJ2-7
CDR3aa: CASSLTVAYEQYF
CDR3nt: TGTGCCAGCAGCCTCACAGTAGCCTACGAGCAGTACTTC

abundance: NA
d_gene: TRBD1
v_gene: TRBV5-4
j_gene: TRBJ2-2
CDR3aa: CASSSPPGQGERNTGELFF
CDR3nt: TGTGCCAGCAGCTCCCCCCCCGGACAGGGGGAGAGGAACACCGGGGAGCTGTTTTTT

abundance: NA
d_gene: NA
v_gene: TRBV7-2
j_gene: TRBJ1-5
CDR3aa: CASSLERPRVLGQPQHF
CDR3nt: TGTGCCAGCAGCTTAGAACGACCCAGGGTCTTGGGTCAGCCCCAGCATTTT

abundance: NA
d_gene: NA
v_gene: TRBV11-3
j_gene: TRBJ2-2
CDR3aa: CASSPSRLVAGELFF
CDR3nt: TGTGCCAGCAGCCCGAGTCGACTAGTCGCCGGGGAGCTGTTTTTT

abundance: NA
d_gene: TRBD2
v_gene: TRBV19
j_gene: TRBJ2-4
CDR3aa: CASSMGTSADIQYF
CDR3nt: TGTGCCAGTAGTATGGGGACTAGCGCGGACATTCAGTACTTC

abundance: NA
d_gene: NA
v_gene: TRBV11-3
j_gene: TRBJ2-4
CDR3aa: CASSLGQGGIQYF
CDR3nt: TGTGCCAGCAGCTTAGGGCAGGGAGGCATTCAGTACTTC

abundance: NA
d_gene: NA
v_gene: TRBV5-1
j_gene: TRBJ1-1
CDR3aa: CASSRLKGAEAFF
CDR3nt: TGCGCCAGCAGCCGCCTTAAGGGGGCTGAAGCTTTCTTT

abundance: NA
d_gene: NA
v_gene: TRBV28
j_gene: TRBJ1-6
CDR3aa: CASRLGQRNSPLHF
CDR3nt: TGTGCCAGCAGGCTCGGACAGAGAAATTCACCCCTCCACTTT

abundance: NA
d_gene: NA
v_gene: TRBV12-3/TRBV12-4
j_gene: TRBJ1-1
CDR3aa: CASSLAGGAEAFF
CDR3nt: TGTGCCAGCAGTTTGGCTGGGGGGGCTGAAGCTTTCTTT

abundance: NA
d_gene: NA
v_gene: TRBV18
j_gene: TRBJ2-7
CDR3aa: CASSPKPTSYEQYF
CDR3nt: TGTGCCAGCTCACCCAAGCCTACCTCCTACGAGCAGTACTTC

abundance: NA
d_gene: TRBD2
v_gene: TRBV28
j_gene: TRBJ2-7
CDR3aa: CASSFGQLAGATYEQYF
CDR3nt: TGTGCCAGCAGTTTCGGACAACTAGCGGGAGCCACGTACGAGCAGTACTTC

abundance: NA
d_gene: TRBD1
v_gene: TRBV5-1
j_gene: TRBJ2-7
CDR3aa: CASRYRDSLPSEQYF
CDR3nt: TGCGCCAGCAGGTACCGGGACAGCCTTCCTTCAGAGCAGTACTTC

abundance: NA
d_gene: NA
v_gene: TRBV11-3
j_gene: TRBJ2-7
CDR3aa: CASSQGAVNSYEQYF
CDR3nt: TGTGCCAGCAGCCAGGGTGCGGTGAACTCCTACGAGCAGTACTTC

abundance: NA
d_gene: NA
v_gene: TRBV28
j_gene: TRBJ1-2
CDR3aa: CASSLAGPQGEGYTF
CDR3nt: TGTGCCAGCAGCTTGGCTGGACCTCAGGGTGAGGGCTACACCTTC

abundance: once
d_gene: NA
v_gene: TRBV5-1
j_gene: TRBJ1-6
CDR3aa: CASSSDTLNSPLHF
CDR3nt: TGCGCCAGCAGCTCGGACACTCTGAATTCACCCCTCCACTTT

abundance: NA
d_gene: TRBD1
v_gene: TRBV5-4
j_gene: TRBJ2-5
CDR3aa: CASSLTTVPGQGSRETQYF
CDR3nt: TGTGCCAGCAGCCTCACCACAGTCCCGGGACAGGGGAGTAGGGAGACCCAGTACTTC

abundance: few
d_gene: TRBD2
v_gene: TRBV3-1/TRBV3-2
j_gene: TRBJ2-2
CDR3aa: CASSQERASGGSTGELFF
CDR3nt: TGTGCCAGCAGCCAAGAGAGGGCTAGCGGGGGTTCCACCGGGGAGCTGTTTTTT

abundance: NA
d_gene: TRBD1
v_gene: TRBV24-1
j_gene: TRBJ2-1
CDR3aa: CATSDPRTGGSEQFF
CDR3nt: TGTGCCACCAGTGATCCGCGGACAGGGGGCAGTGAGCAGTTCTTC

abundance: NA
d_gene: NA
v_gene: TRBV18
j_gene: TRBJ2-7
CDR3aa: CASSPGLGQGPSGTPYEQYF
CDR3nt: TGTGCCAGCTCACCAGGATTGGGACAGGGACCTAGCGGGACACCCTACGAGCAGTACTTC

abundance: once
d_gene: TRBD2
v_gene: TRBV27
j_gene: TRBJ2-5
CDR3aa: CASSLRASGTQETQYF
CDR3nt: TGTGCCAGCAGTTTAAGGGCTAGCGGGACCCAAGAGACCCAGTACTTC

abundance: once
d_gene: TRBD1
v_gene: TRBV6-1
j_gene: TRBJ2-7
CDR3aa: CASSEDRGIHEQYF
CDR3nt: TGTGCCAGCAGTGAGGACAGGGGGATTCACGAGCAGTACTTC

abundance: NA
d_gene: NA
v_gene: TRBV15
j_gene: TRBJ2-1
CDR3aa: CATSNLASPYNEQFF
CDR3nt: TGTGCCACCAGCAACCTAGCGTCTCCCTACAATGAGCAGTTCTTC

abundance: NA
d_gene: TRBD1
v_gene: TRBV19
j_gene: TRBJ2-2
CDR3aa: CAPVVRGRDTGELFF
CDR3nt: TGTGCCCCGGTGGTAAGGGGGCGCGACACCGGGGAGCTGTTTTTT

abundance: NA
d_gene: NA
v_gene: TRBV27
j_gene: TRBJ1-1
CDR3aa: CASSSTGGANTEAFF
CDR3nt: TGTGCCAGCAGTTCGACCGGGGGTGCGAACACTGAAGCTTTCTTT

abundance: NA
d_gene: TRBD1
v_gene: TRBV5-1
j_gene: TRBJ2-3
CDR3aa: CASSHGTGTDTQYF
CDR3nt: TGCGCCAGCAGCCACGGGACAGGCACAGATACGCAGTATTTT

abundance: NA
d_gene: TRBD2
v_gene: TRBV10-3
j_gene: TRBJ2-7
CDR3aa: CAISFLAGYQYEQYF
CDR3nt: TGTGCCATCAGTTTCCTAGCGGGGTACCAATACGAGCAGTACTTC

abundance: NA
d_gene: NA
v_gene: TRBV21-1
j_gene: TRBJ2-1
CDR3aa: CASSKDVGGRKGNEQFF
CDR3nt: TGTGCCAGCAGCAAAGACGTGGGCGGGAGGAAGGGTAATGAGCAGTTCTTC

abundance: NA
d_gene: NA
v_gene: TRBV5-4
j_gene: TRBJ2-5
CDR3aa: CASSLVGPLQETQYF
CDR3nt: TGTGCCAGCAGCTTGGTTGGTCCGCTACAAGAGACCCAGTACTTC

abundance: NA
d_gene: TRBD1
v_gene: TRBV7-9
j_gene: TRBJ1-5
CDR3aa: CASSWDSDRLPQHF
CDR3nt: TGTGCCAGCAGCTGGGACAGTGACCGGCTGCCCCAGCATTTT

abundance: NA
d_gene: NA
v_gene: TRBV6-6
j_gene: TRBJ2-2
CDR3aa: CASSYSAGATGELFF
CDR3nt: TGTGCCAGCAGTTACTCGGCAGGGGCCACCGGGGAGCTGTTTTTT

abundance: NA
d_gene: NA
v_gene: TRBV15
j_gene: TRBJ2-7
CDR3aa: CATSRDGAGNYEQYF
CDR3nt: TGTGCCACCAGCAGAGATGGGGCAGGGAACTACGAGCAGTACTTC